One and the same sample provided the 15 T cell receptor beta chains below, sequenced in a study of blood T cell repertoires in COVID-19. Generated by immunoSEQ multiplex PCR, the TCRdb table keeps only in-frame clones and is missing some. Of 97,000 or so clones in the sample, 90% were seen once. The sequenced sample was peripheral blood. These receptors originate from a middle-aged man with acute or convalescent COVID-19.

The chain combines TRBV3-1 (or the pseudogene TRBV3-2) with TRBJ2-1; a possible D gene is TRBD2 (6 bases). The length of the CDR3 is 17 residues. The germline V gene encodes CDR1 LGHDT and CDR2 YNNKEL (reference sequence). V dropped 0 bases and J dropped 4 bases, with 16 bases sitting between them. The CDR3: CASSQDRGTGPYNEQFF. CDR3 DNA: TGTGCCAGCAGCCAAGATCGGGGGACTGGGCCGTACAATGAGCAGTTCTTC.

The chain employs TRBV6-6 and TRBJ2-1; TRBD1 aligns across 8 bases. There are 15 residues in the CDR3. The junction had 5 bases not matched to a gene; V was cut back by 2 bases and J by 5 bases. CDR1 is MNHNY, CDR2 SVGAGI, per germline (reference sequence). In DNA form, the CDR3 reads TGTGCCAGCAGTTACGACAGGGGCCTTAACAATGAGCAGTTCTTC. Protein: CASSYDRGLNNEQFF.

The chain is built from TRBV21-1 and TRBJ2-1; the table's TRBD1 call for D was not verified on the DNA. TRBV21-1 is classified as a pseudogene. CDR3 length equals 18 residues. As DNA, the CDR3 is TGTGCCAGCAGCGATCCGGGACAGGGGGACGCCGTTTACAATGAGCAGTTCTTC. It yields the protein CASSDPGQGDAVYNEQFF.

The V gene is TRBV6-6, the J gene TRBJ1-1; 8 positions match TRBD1. J lost 4 bases, V lost 7 bases, and 14 bases had no gene match. Germline V CDR1 and CDR2: MNHNY, SVGAGI (reference sequence). The CDR3 loop spans 16 amino acids. Here the CDR3 DNA reads TGTGCCAGCACCAGACCAGGGGGCGGGGAGAGCACTGAAGCTTTCTTT. It translates to CASTRPGGGESTEAFF.

The rearrangement uses TRBV11-3 and TRBJ2-5; 7 positions agree with TRBD1. The V segment lost 5 bases and the J segment 1 base; nucleotides outside the gene matches: 7. CDR3 size: 15 residues. Germline V CDR1 and CDR2: SGHNT, YENEEA. In DNA, the CDR3 is TGTGCCAGCAGCCGATTGAGGGGGCCCCAAGAGACCCAGTACTTC. It specifies CASSRLRGPQETQYF.

The chain employs TRBV6-5 and TRBJ1-2; 10 positions agree with TRBD1. Unmatched junction bases numbered 8, after V lost 6 bases and J lost 7 bases. Germline V CDR1 and CDR2: MNHEY, SVGAGI. The CDR3 totals 14 residues. This chain's CDR3 is CASRMTGGAFGYTF. CDR3 coding DNA: TGTGCCAGCAGGATGACAGGGGGCGCCTTTGGCTACACCTTC.

The genes are TRBV5-4 and TRBJ2-7, with 8 bases lining up with TRBD2. The CDR3 is made up of 16 amino acids. Germline V gene lookup returns CDR1 SGHNT and CDR2 YYREEE (reference sequence). The junction had 7 bases not matched to a gene; V was cut back by 1 base and J by 1 base. This chain's CDR3 is CASSLSGGSRSYEQYF. The DNA of the CDR3 is TGTGCCAGCAGCTTGTCGGGAGGGTCCAGATCCTACGAGCAGTACTTC.

This chain uses TRBV5-1 with TRBJ2-3; 13 nucleotides line up with TRBD2. The length of the CDR3 is 13 residues. V shed 4 bases, J shed 10 bases, and the junction held 3 bases outside the gene matches. Germline assignment: CDR1 SGHRS and CDR2 YFSETQ. The DNA of the CDR3 is TGCGCCAGCAGCCGGACTAGCGGGAGCGCGCAGTATTTT. As protein: CASSRTSGSAQYF.

The V and J genes are TRBV19 and TRBJ2-5; 7 bases line up with TRBD2. With 5 bases clipped from V and 0 bases from J, the junction kept 18 bases outside the gene matches. Per germline, CDR1 LNHDA and CDR2 SQIVND (reference sequence). This CDR3 has 19 amino acids. For the CDR3, the DNA is TGTGCCAGTAGTTCCCTGACCCCTCCCAGCGGGGCTAACCAAGAGACCCAGTACTTC. Its protein product is CASSSLTPPSGANQETQYF.

The chain couples TRBV7-8 to TRBJ2-7; 8 bases match TRBD2. Germline assignment: CDR1 SGHVS and CDR2 FQNEAQ. The CDR3 is made up of 14 amino acids. With 8 bases clipped from V and 5 bases from J, the junction kept 11 bases outside the gene matches. CDR3 loop: CASLAPGLGDEQYF. In DNA form, the CDR3 reads TGTGCCAGCCTGGCGCCGGGACTAGGGGACGAGCAGTACTTC.

The chain uses TRBV5-4 and TRBJ2-1; TRBD2 might be the D (5 bases). The length of the CDR3 is 16 residues. From germline, CDR1 is SGHNT and CDR2 YYREEE (reference sequence). The V gene lost 0 bases and the J gene lost 8 bases, with 18 bases spanning the gap. In DNA, the CDR3 is TGTGCCAGCAGCTTGGGAAGAGGGCGGAAGTTCGATGAGCAGTTCTTC. Encoded protein: CASSLGRGRKFDEQFF.

The chain links TRBV6-5 to TRBJ1-1; D is possibly TRBD1 (5 bases). The V gene's germline CDR1 is MNHEY and CDR2 SVGAGI. The CDR3 sequence is 14 residues long. V gave up 0 bases and J gave up 1 base, with 6 bases separating them. CDR3 coding DNA: TGTGCCAGCAGTTACTCTACAGGGAACACTGAAGCTTTCTTT. Translated, it gives CASSYSTGNTEAFF.

This clone was seen only once. The genes are TRBV2 and TRBJ1-2, with 8 bases identical to TRBD1. The V gene's germline CDR1 is SNHLY and CDR2 FYNNEI. The CDR3 is 11 residues long. J was trimmed by 7 bases and V by 8 bases; bases with no gene match: 3. In nucleotides, the CDR3 is TGTGCCAGCCGACAGGGGCCTGGCTACACCTTC. Translation: CASRQGPGYTF.

This chain uses TRBV9 with TRBJ1-4; D not certain. From germline, CDR1 is SGDLS and CDR2 YYNGEE. Trimming removed 3 bases at V and 6 bases at J, with 6 bases between. The length of the CDR3 is 12 residues. CDR3 residues: CASSASDEKLFF. CDR3 nucleotides: TGTGCCAGCAGCGCTTCCGATGAAAAACTGTTTTTT.

This rearrangement joins TRBV6-5 to TRBJ1-2; 10 bases are a match to TRBD1. With 6 bases clipped from V and 3 bases from J, the junction kept 7 bases outside the gene matches. CDR3 length: 15 residues. Germline lookup yields CDR1 MNHEY and CDR2 SVGAGI. The CDR3 loop reads CASRRDRGEYYGYTF. CDR3 bases: TGTGCCAGCAGGAGGGACAGGGGAGAATACTATGGCTACACCTTC.